Listed here is a single TCR beta chain. Its antigen is unidentified. TCR beta VDJ and CDR3 profiles were obtained from a genomic DNA template. MiXCR, applied by TCRdb to the reads, yields one record per CDR3 protein. The table has just over 200,000 distinct CDR3 sequences, about 60% seen once. Patients sequenced had flow cytometry evidence of CD8+CD57+ cell expansion. Patients had not yet gotten any therapy when their blood was taken for sampling. The V gene's germline CDR1 is SQVTM and CDR2 ANQGSEA. The CDR3 contains 12 residues. V lost 6 bases and J 5 bases, leaving 10 bases between the germline ends. This sample was included in a study of CD8+CD57+ T cells in acquired aplastic anemia. The wider study: An average of roughly 3 ug of DNA was obtained from sorted CD4+ and CD8+ cells. Study-wide results and caveats: Overlapping CD8+ CDR3 repertoires of patients and controls contained under 30 shared sequences.

The receptor was isolated from a human donor with aplastic anemia. The V and J genes are TRBV29-1 and TRBJ1-4; possible D gene TRBD1, 5 bases. Sequenced: sorted CD4+, CD8+, or CD8+CD57+ T cells (not recorded which) from PBMCs. The CDR3 spells CSVGRLNEKLFF. The DNA of the CDR3 is TGCAGCGTGGGACGTCTAAATGAAAAACTGTTTTTT.